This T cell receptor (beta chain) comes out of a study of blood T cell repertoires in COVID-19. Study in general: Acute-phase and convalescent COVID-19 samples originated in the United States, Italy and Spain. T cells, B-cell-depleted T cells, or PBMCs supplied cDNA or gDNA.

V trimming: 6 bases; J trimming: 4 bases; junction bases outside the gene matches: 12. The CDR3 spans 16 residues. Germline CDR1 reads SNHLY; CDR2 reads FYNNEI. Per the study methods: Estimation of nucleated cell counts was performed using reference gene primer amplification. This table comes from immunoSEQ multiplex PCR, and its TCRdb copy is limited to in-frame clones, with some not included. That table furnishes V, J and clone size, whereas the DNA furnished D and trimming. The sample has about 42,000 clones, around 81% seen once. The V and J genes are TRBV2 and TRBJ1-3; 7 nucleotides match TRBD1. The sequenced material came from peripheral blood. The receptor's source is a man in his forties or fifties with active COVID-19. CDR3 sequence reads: CASRVGTATSGNTIYF. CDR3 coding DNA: TGTGCCAGCAGAGTTGGGACAGCTACCTCGGGAAACACCATATATTTT. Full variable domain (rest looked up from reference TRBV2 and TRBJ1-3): EPEVTQTPSHQVTQMGQEVILRCVPISNHLYFYWYRQILGQKVEFLVSFYNNEISEKSEIFDDQFSVERPDGSNFTLKIRSTKLEDSAMYFCASRVGTATSGNTIYFGEGSWLTVV.